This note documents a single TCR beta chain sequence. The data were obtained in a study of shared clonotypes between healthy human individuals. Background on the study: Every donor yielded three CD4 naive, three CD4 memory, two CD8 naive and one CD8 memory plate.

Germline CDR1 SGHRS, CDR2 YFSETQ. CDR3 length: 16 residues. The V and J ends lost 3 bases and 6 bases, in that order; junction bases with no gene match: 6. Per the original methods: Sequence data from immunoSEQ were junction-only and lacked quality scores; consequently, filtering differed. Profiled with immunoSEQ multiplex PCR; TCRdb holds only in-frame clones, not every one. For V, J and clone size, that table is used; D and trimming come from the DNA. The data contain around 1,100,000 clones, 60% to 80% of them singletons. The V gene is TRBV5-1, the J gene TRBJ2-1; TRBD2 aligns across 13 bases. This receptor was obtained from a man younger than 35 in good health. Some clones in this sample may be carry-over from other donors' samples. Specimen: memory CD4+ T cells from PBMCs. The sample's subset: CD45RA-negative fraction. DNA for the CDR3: TGCGCCAGCAGCTCGGAACTAGCGGGAGGGCCCAATGAGCAGTTCTTC. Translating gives CASSSELAGGPNEQFF.